This T cell receptor (beta chain) was documented in a study of T cell clonality in common variable immunodeficiency. CDR1 SNHLY and CDR2 FYNNEI come from the germline V gene. Trimming removed 7 bases from V and 5 bases from J; junction bases left unmatched: 12. This CDR3 comprises 16 residues. Sequencing input was equivalent genomic DNA from CVID and controls. The data were produced by immunoSEQ multiplex PCR, yet TCRdb's version contains in-frame clones alone and is incomplete. The sample is made up of about 41,000 clones, none counted only once. There are many counts of this clone. Its specificity is not known. Sequencing ends 3 residues short of the CDR3 end; the germline J gene provides the rest. Overall study results and limits: Compared with healthy controls, CVID subjects showed increased TCRbeta clonality, mostly in about a third. Shared TCRbeta clones were fewer between CVID subjects than controls. T cell subpopulation sequencing would be needed to explain CVID clonality.

This receptor was identified in a person between 18 and 70 years old in good health. The sequenced sample was peripheral blood mononuclear cells. This chain joins TRBV2 and TRBJ2-7, with 12 positions matching TRBD2. CDR3 bases read: TGTGCCAGCAAGGAGACTAGCGGGAGAAGGTCGGACGAG. This codes for CASKETSGRRSDE. Given in full, the CDR3 is CASKETSGRRSDEQYF.